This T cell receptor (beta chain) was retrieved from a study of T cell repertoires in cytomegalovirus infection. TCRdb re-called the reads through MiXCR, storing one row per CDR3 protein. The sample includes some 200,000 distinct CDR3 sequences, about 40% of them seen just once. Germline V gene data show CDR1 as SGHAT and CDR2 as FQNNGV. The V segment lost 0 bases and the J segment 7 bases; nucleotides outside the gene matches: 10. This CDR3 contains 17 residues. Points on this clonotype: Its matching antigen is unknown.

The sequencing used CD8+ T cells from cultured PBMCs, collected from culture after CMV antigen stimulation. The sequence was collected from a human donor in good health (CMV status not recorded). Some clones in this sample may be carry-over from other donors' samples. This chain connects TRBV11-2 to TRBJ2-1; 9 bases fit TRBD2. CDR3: CASSLDLRRGGRNEQFF. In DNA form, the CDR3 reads TGTGCCAGCAGCTTAGATTTGAGGCGGGGGGGTCGGAATGAGCAGTTCTTC.